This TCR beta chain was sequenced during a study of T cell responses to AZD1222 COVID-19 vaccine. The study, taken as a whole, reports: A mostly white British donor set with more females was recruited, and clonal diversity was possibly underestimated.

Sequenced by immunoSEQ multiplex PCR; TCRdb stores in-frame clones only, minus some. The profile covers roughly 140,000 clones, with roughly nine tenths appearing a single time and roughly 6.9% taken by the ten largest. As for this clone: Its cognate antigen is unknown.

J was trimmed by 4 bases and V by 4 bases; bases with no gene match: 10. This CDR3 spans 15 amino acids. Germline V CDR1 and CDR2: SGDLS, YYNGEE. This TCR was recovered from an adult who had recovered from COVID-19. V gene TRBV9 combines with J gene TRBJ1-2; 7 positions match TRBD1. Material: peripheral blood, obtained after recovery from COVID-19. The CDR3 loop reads CASSHPDRAVYGYTF. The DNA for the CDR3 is TGTGCCAGCAGCCACCCTGACAGGGCTGTCTATGGCTACACCTTC.